Shown below are 21 T cell receptor beta chains from a single sample sequenced in a study of cytomegalovirus exposure and HLA in healthy donors. Amplification used 60 Vbeta primers and 13 Jbeta primers. The table came from immunoSEQ multiplex PCR; TCRdb's copy has only in-frame clones and leaves some out. The sample data list approximately 140,000 clones. Sequencing was carried out using PBMCs. Every receptor here comes from a woman in her forties or fifties in good health and CMV-seronegative.

J is TRBJ1-6 and V is TRBV14; no clear D. CDR1 is SGHDN, CDR2 FVKESK, per germline. Between the trimmed V and J ends, which lost 4 bases and 8 bases, there was a span of 9 bases. The CDR3 has 13 residues. The CDR3 spells CASSPRRDSPLHF. CDR3 sequence (DNA): TGTGCCAGCAGCCCGCGACGGGATTCACCCCTCCACTTT.

J is TRBJ1-1 and V is TRBV5-6; 10 bases fit TRBD1. The CDR3 consists of 12 residues. Germline V gene lookup returns CDR1 SGHDT and CDR2 YYEEEE. Germline trimming cut 3 bases from V and 10 bases from J; bases unmatched to any gene: 3. The CDR3 sequence is CASSWGQGRAFF. The CDR3 DNA is TGTGCCAGCAGCTGGGGACAGGGGCGAGCTTTCTTT.

The rearrangement uses TRBV7-2 and TRBJ1-2, with D uncertain. From germline, CDR1 is SGHTA and CDR2 FQGNSA. Trimming left V 1 base short and J 7 bases short, with 4 bases between. This CDR3 has 11 residues. The DNA of the CDR3 is TGTGCCAGCAGCTTAGTCGGTGGCTACACCTTC. Translation: CASSLVGGYTF.

V gene TRBV2 combines with J gene TRBJ2-5; possible D gene TRBD2, 5 bases. Germline CDR1 and CDR2: SNHLY and FYNNEI. This CDR3 is 14 amino acids long. Trimming cost V 3 bases and J 10 bases, with 18 bases left between them. The CDR3 nucleotides read TGTGCCAGCAGTGATCCCCCCTTATTGGAGGTCCAGTACTTC. Protein: CASSDPPLLEVQYF. The entire variable domain, with the rest obtained from reference TRBV2 and TRBJ2-5, is as follows: EPEVTQTPSHQVTQMGQEVILRCVPISNHLYFYWYRQILGQKVEFLVSFYNNEISEKSEIFDDQFSVERPDGSNFTLKIRSTKLEDSAMYFCASSDPPLLEVQYFGPGTRLLVL.

V is TRBV6-1 and J is TRBJ2-3; 9 nucleotides line up with TRBD2. The germline gives CDR1 MNHNS, CDR2 SASEGT. This CDR3 has 14 amino acids. V gave up 2 bases and J gave up 13 bases; unmatched junction bases: 10. Here the CDR3 reads CASSESAGGRVKYF. The CDR3 DNA reads TGTGCCAGCAGTGAATCGGCGGGAGGGAGGGTAAAGTATTTT.

The chain carries TRBV15 and TRBJ1-4, with a possible D match to TRBD1 (6 bases). The V end lost 3 bases, the J end lost 8 bases, and 19 bases lay between the germline ends. This CDR3 has 16 residues. The germline V gene encodes CDR1 LNHNV and CDR2 YYDKDF (reference sequence). The CDR3 coding sequence is TGTGCCACCAGCAGGAACAGGGACACGGGGCTCGAAAAACTGTTTTTT. This gives the protein CATSRNRDTGLEKLFF.

The chain carries TRBV14 and TRBJ2-2; the match to TRBD1 covers 8 bases. V lost 0 bases to trimming and J lost 4 bases; unmatched junction nucleotides: 19. The germline gives CDR1 SGHDN, CDR2 FVKESK. The CDR3 extends over 21 amino acids. The CDR3 DNA reads as TGTGCCAGCAGCCAAGACTGGCCCACCGGGACAGGAGGAAAGGGCACCGGGGAGCTGTTTTTT. Translating it yields CASSQDWPTGTGGKGTGELFF.

The J gene is TRBJ2-1, the V gene TRBV10-3; D call uncertain. V shed 6 bases and J shed 1 base, with 7 bases lying between them. This CDR3 has 13 residues. In germline, CDR1 is ENHRY, CDR2 SYGVKD. This CDR3 is CAISPESYNEQFF. The CDR3 coding sequence is TGTGCCATCAGCCCCGAGTCCTACAATGAGCAGTTCTTC.

The chain uses TRBV5-1 and TRBJ2-1; 7 bases agree with TRBD2. This CDR3 comprises 16 residues. Germline V lookup: CDR1 SGHRS, CDR2 YFSETQ. Losses at the gene ends were 0 bases for V and 2 bases for J; bases not matched to a gene: 5. The CDR3 reads CASSLAGGRAYNEQFF. The CDR3 DNA reads TGCGCCAGCAGCTTGGCCGGGGGGAGGGCCTACAATGAGCAGTTCTTC.

The chain combines TRBV30 with TRBJ2-5, with 7 bases lining up with TRBD1. With V trimmed by 7 bases and J by 0 bases, 14 bases remained unmatched. This CDR3 is 16 amino acids long. Germline values: CDR1 GTSNPN, CDR2 SVGIG (reference sequence). The DNA of the CDR3 is TGTGCCTACCTCACAGCCAGGGACAGATACCAAGAGACCCAGTACTTC. It specifies CAYLTARDRYQETQYF.

This sequence joins TRBV7-8 and TRBJ2-7, with 9 nucleotides matching TRBD2. The V gene end was trimmed by 0 bases and the J gene end by 0 bases; junction bases not matched to a gene: 9. Germline V gene lookup returns CDR1 SGHVS and CDR2 FQNEAQ. The CDR3 covers 18 residues. The CDR3 coding sequence is TGTGCCAGCAGCTTAGCTTCGGGACTAGCCCTGAGCTCCTACGAGCAGTACTTC. The encoded protein is CASSLASGLALSSYEQYF. The full variable domain, its missing parts supplied by reference TRBV7-8 and TRBJ2-7, is GAGVSQSPRYKVAKRGQDVALRCDPISGHVSLFWYQQALGQGPEFLTYFQNEAQLDKSGLPSDRFFAERPEGSVSTLKIQRTQQEDSAVYLCASSLASGLALSSYEQYFGPGTRLTVT.

The chain has TRBV28 and TRBJ1-6; D perhaps matches TRBD1 (5 bases). Germline CDR1 and CDR2: MDHEN and SYDVKM. This CDR3 is built from 16 residues. Trimming took off 3 bases at V and 3 bases at J, with 12 bases between the two ends. For the CDR3, the DNA is TGTGCCAGCAGTTTGTCTCGGCAGGGCTATAATTCACCCCTCCACTTT. Translated, it gives CASSLSRQGYNSPLHF.

The chain recombines TRBV19 with TRBJ1-1; tentatively, D is TRBD1 (6 bases). V dropped 5 bases and J dropped 4 bases, with 11 bases sitting between them. In germline, CDR1 is LNHDA, CDR2 SQIVND (reference sequence). The CDR3 extends over 13 amino acids. CDR3 in DNA: TGTGCCAGTAGTGAGGGGGTGGGCACTGAAGCTTTCTTT. Translation: CASSEGVGTEAFF.

This chain uses TRBV9 with TRBJ2-1; TRBD2 aligns across 13 bases. Trimming cost V 4 bases and J 15 bases; bases outside gene matches: 7. CDR1 is SGDLS and CDR2 is YYNGEE in the germline V gene. The CDR3 extends over 13 amino acids. CDR3 loop: CASSTGTSGMLFF. The CDR3 DNA reads as TGTGCCAGCAGCACTGGGACTAGCGGGATGTTGTTCTTC.

This chain uses TRBV5-4 with TRBJ1-1, with D maybe TRBD1 (5 bases). Trimming pared 4 bases from V and 3 bases from J, leaving 13 bases between. Germline V lookup: CDR1 SGHNT, CDR2 YYREEE (reference sequence). The length of the CDR3 is 14 residues. The CDR3 spells CASSLNRYDTEAFF. In DNA, the CDR3 is TGTGCCAGCAGCCTAAACAGGTACGACACTGAAGCTTTCTTT.

This sequence joins TRBV4-3 and TRBJ2-5; D may be TRBD1 (6 bases). The closer fit of TRBJ2-7 to the DNA end suggests the J call may be wrong. Germline V gene data show CDR1 as LGHNA and CDR2 as YSLEER. The CDR3 covers 14 residues. CDR3 in amino acids: CASSQSGVSYEQYF. CDR3 DNA sequence: TGCGCCAGCAGCCAGTCAGGGGTCTCCTACGAGCAGTACTTC.

The chain combines TRBV18 with TRBJ2-3; 13 bases map to TRBD2. The ends lost 4 bases at V and 8 bases at J; junction bases unmatched: 6. CDR3 size: 15 residues. Germline CDR1 KGHSH, CDR2 LQKENI. The DNA of the CDR3 is TGTGCCAGCTCACGAGGACTAGCGGGGGACCTTACGCAGTATTTT. Translation gives CASSRGLAGDLTQYF. Filled out from reference TRBV18 and TRBJ2-3, the complete variable domain reads NAGVMQNPRHLVRRRGQEARLRCSPMKGHSHVYWYRQLPEEGLKFMVYLQKENIIDESGMPKERFSAEFPKEGPSILRIQQVVRGDSAAYFCASSRGLAGDLTQYFGPGTRLTVL.

J is TRBJ2-2 and V is TRBV5-1; 10 positions match TRBD1. Germline V gene sequence: CDR1 SGHRS, CDR2 YFSETQ. The CDR3 runs 15 residues. With 6 bases clipped from V and 3 bases from J, the junction kept 5 bases outside the gene matches. The CDR3 sequence: CASIQGQGYTGELFF. CDR3 DNA: TGCGCCAGCATCCAGGGACAGGGGTACACCGGGGAGCTGTTTTTT.

This rearrangement joins TRBV6-1 to TRBJ2-6; 7 bases match TRBD1. The CDR3 spans 15 residues. The germline gives CDR1 MNHNS, CDR2 SASEGT. V was pared by 8 bases and J by 0 bases, with 4 bases of the junction left unmatched. CDR3: CASESGGSGANVLTF. Written as DNA, the CDR3 is TGTGCCAGCGAATCAGGGGGCTCTGGGGCCAACGTCCTGACTTTC.

CDR3 protein: CASSLSGGGYTF. The CDR3 coding sequence is TGTGCCAGCAGTTTATCAGGGGGTGGCTACACCTTC. The rearrangement links TRBV27 to TRBJ1-2; D is perhaps TRBD1 (6 bases). The V end was cut by 0 bases, the J end by 7 bases, with 6 bases between. CDR3 length: 12 amino acids. The germline V gene encodes CDR1 MNHEY and CDR2 SMNVEV (reference sequence).

The chain has TRBV4-1 and TRBJ2-7, with TRBD2 matching over 7 bases. Germline assignment: CDR1 MGHRA and CDR2 YSYEKL. V dropped 1 base and J dropped 5; count of bases not matched to a gene: 2. The CDR3 is made up of 13 amino acids. CDR3 region: CASSQGRGDEQYF. The CDR3 DNA sequence: TGCGCCAGCAGCCAAGGACGGGGGGACGAGCAGTACTTC.